Listed here are 3 T cell receptor beta chains from one sample, sequenced in a study of T cell responses to AZD1222 COVID-19 vaccine. The method was immunoSEQ multiplex PCR; TCRdb's version includes in-frame clones alone and lacks a portion of them. The sample lists approximately 130,000 clones, about 82% seen once, with around 7.9% in the top ten. The specimen comprised peripheral blood, sampled 28 days after the second dose of the MenACWY control vaccine. The source of these receptors is an adult who received the MenACWY meningococcal vaccine as a control.

This chain connects TRBV10-2 to TRBJ1-1, with D possibly TRBD1 on 5 matching bases. The germline V and J ends were trimmed by 7 bases and 0 bases, with 15 bases remaining between them. The germline V gene has CDR1 WSHSY and CDR2 SAAADI. There are 15 residues in the CDR3. This chain's CDR3 is CASKIDGGMNTEAFF. DNA of the CDR3: TGCGCCAGCAAAATAGATGGGGGAATGAACACTGAAGCTTTCTTT.

The J gene is TRBJ2-1, the V gene TRBV10-3; D remains ambiguous. V was trimmed by 10 bases and J by 5 bases, leaving 9 bases between them. CDR1 is ENHRY and CDR2 is SYGVKD in the germline V gene. This CDR3 is 11 amino acids long. CDR3 sequence: CATRSNNEQFF. DNA of the CDR3: TGTGCCACCCGCAGTAACAATGAGCAGTTCTTC.

This clone was seen a few times. The chain combines TRBV19 with TRBJ1-2; D ambiguous. This CDR3 has 11 residues. V was pared by 3 bases and J by 8 bases, with 7 bases between. From germline, CDR1 is LNHDA and CDR2 SQIVND (reference sequence). This CDR3 reads CASSIGLGYTF. DNA of the CDR3: TGTGCCAGTAGTATCGGCTTAGGCTACACCTTC.